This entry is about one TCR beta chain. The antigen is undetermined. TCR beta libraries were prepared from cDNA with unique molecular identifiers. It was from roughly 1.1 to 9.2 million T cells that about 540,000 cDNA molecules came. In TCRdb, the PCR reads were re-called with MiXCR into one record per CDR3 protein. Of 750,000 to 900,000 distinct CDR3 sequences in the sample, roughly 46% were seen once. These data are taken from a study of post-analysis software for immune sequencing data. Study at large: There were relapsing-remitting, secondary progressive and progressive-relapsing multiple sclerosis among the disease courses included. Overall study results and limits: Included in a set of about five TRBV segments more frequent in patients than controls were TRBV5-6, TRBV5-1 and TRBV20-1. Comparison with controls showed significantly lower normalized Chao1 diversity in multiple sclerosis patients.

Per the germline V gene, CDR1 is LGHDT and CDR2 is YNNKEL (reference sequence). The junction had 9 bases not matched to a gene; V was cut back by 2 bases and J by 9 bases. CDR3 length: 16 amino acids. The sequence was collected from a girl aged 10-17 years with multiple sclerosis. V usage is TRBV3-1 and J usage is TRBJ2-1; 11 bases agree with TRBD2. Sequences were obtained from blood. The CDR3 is CASSQIILAGAGEQFF. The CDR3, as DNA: TGTGCCAGCAGCCAAATTATACTAGCGGGAGCTGGTGAGCAGTTCTTC.